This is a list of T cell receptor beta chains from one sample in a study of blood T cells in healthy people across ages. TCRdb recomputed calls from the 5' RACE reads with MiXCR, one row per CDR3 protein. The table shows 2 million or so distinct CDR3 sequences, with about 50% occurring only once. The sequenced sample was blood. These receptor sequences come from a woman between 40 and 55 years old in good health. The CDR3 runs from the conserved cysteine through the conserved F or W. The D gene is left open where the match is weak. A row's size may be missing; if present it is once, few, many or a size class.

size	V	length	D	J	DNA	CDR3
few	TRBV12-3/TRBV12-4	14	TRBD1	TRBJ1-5	TGTGCCAGCAGACAGGGGTTCAGCAATCAGCCCCAGCATTTT	CASRQGFSNQPQHF
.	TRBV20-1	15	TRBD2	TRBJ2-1	TGCAGTGCCCAGGGACTAGCGGGGCCCGGGGATGAGCAGTTCTTC	CSAQGLAGPGDEQFF
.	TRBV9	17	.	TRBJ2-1	TGTGCCAGCAGCCACCCCACGAGGGGGTCCATGTTCGGTGAGCAGTTCTTC	CASSHPTRGSMFGEQFF
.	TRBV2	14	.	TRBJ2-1	TGTGCCAGCAGATTAGCGGCGGCCCACAATGAGCAGTTCTTC	CASRLAAAHNEQFF
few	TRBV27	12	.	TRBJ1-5	TGTGCCAGCAGTTTATATGGACAGCCCCAGCATTTT	CASSLYGQPQHF
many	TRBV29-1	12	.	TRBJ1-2	TGCAGCGTTGAAGGCCGGGGGGGCGGCTACACCTTC	CSVEGRGGGYTF
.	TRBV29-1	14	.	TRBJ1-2	TGCAGCGTTGCCTGGGCCTCCAAAATTTATGGCTACACCTTC	CSVAWASKIYGYTF
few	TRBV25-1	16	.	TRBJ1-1	TGTGCCAGCAGTGACCAATGGGGTGGCGGGAACACTGAAGCTTTCTTT	CASSDQWGGGNTEAFF
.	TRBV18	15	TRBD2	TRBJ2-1	TGTGCCAGCTCACCACGGGCGGGGGTCGGGAATGAGCAGTTCTTC	CASSPRAGVGNEQFF
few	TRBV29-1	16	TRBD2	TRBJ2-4	TGCAGCGTTGAAAAGCTAGCGGGGGTTGACAAAAACATTCAGTACTTC	CSVEKLAGVDKNIQYF
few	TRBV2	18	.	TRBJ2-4	TGTGCCAGCAGTGAAGCGCTTAGAACGGGCATAGCCAAAAACATTCAGTACTTC	CASSEALRTGIAKNIQYF
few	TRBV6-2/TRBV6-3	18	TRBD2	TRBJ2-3	TGTGCCAGCAGTTACTCCGCTAGCGGGGGAGCCCGCACAGATACGCAGTATTTT	CASSYSASGGARTDTQYF
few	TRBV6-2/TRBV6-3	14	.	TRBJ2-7	TGTGCCAGCAGTTACCCGACTAGTCCGTACGAGCAGTACTTC	CASSYPTSPYEQYF
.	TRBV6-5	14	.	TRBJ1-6	TGTGCCAGCAGTCCGTCCTCGACCCCCAAAATCTTCCACTTT	CASSPSSTPKIFHF
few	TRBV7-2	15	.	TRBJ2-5	TGTGCCAGCAGCCAAAGGCGAGGTCCTCCAGAGACCCAGTACTTC	CASSQRRGPPETQYF
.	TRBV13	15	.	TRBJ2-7	TGTGCCAGCAGCCCGGGACCCAGCCCCGACTACGAGCAGTACTTC	CASSPGPSPDYEQYF
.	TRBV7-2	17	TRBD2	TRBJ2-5	TGTGCCAGCAGCTTAAGGGCGGGGGGGCCCCTTGGGGAGACCCAGTACTTC	CASSLRAGGPLGETQYF
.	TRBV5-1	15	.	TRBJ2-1	TGCGCCAGCAGCTTGGTTGGGTACTCCTACAATGAGCAGTTCTTC	CASSLVGYSYNEQFF